The present T cell receptor (beta chain) was sequenced within a study of CD8+ T cells in alopecia areata. Reverse transcribed after extraction, RNA yielded cDNA as the sequencing template. Produced via immunoSEQ multiplex PCR; TCRdb's table is partial and in-frame only. The table records 55,000 to 70,000 clones, around half of them present only once. V was clipped by 2 bases and J by 3 bases; unmatched bases: 8. Germline V gene lookup returns CDR1 SGHDT and CDR2 YYEEEE. CDR3 length equals 15 residues. Study observations and caveats: Sequence data from scalp samples additionally include resident alphabeta T cells of normal skin.

For this clone: No antigen is known for it.

Sequences were derived from CD8+ T cells sorted from blood, sampled at week 0. The clonotype was recovered from a human donor with alopecia areata. This sequence joins TRBV5-6 and TRBJ2-7; 7 bases line up with TRBD1. The CDR3 is CASSFARDSFYEQYF. CDR3 bases: TGTGCCAGCAGCTTTGCCCGGGACAGCTTCTACGAGCAGTACTTC. Looking up the rest from reference TRBV5-6 and TRBJ2-7 gives the full variable domain: DAGVTQSPTHLIKTRGQQVTLRCSPKSGHDTVSWYQQALGQGPQFIFQYYEEEERQRGNFPDRFSGHQFPNYSSELNVNALLLGDSALYLCASSFARDSFYEQYFGPGTRLTVT.